These T cell receptor beta chains were read from a single sample in a study of technical replicates of blood from a handful of donors. Method: immunoSEQ multiplex PCR; TCRdb's copy keeps in-frame clones and lacks some. The table has around 72,000 clones, roughly 92% seen once. The sequencing sample was made of T cells isolated from PBMCs. The receptors come from a human donor in good health. Each CDR3 is given with its conserved first and last residue. A D gene is named only where the DNA matches it firmly. Size tells how often a clone was seen (once, few, many) or the class of an expanded clone, and some rows leave it out.

clone_size: -
v_call: TRBV18
j_call: TRBJ2-1
d_call: TRBD2
cdr3_aa: CASSPSAGDHNEQFF
cdr3_nt: TGTGCCAGCTCACCATCGGCGGGGGACCACAATGAGCAGTTCTTC

clone_size: -
v_call: TRBV6-6
j_call: TRBJ2-5
d_call: TRBD1
cdr3_aa: CASSYPGQKETQYF
cdr3_nt: TGTGCCAGCAGTTACCCGGGACAGAAAGAGACCCAGTACTTC

clone_size: once
v_call: TRBV27
j_call: TRBJ2-7
d_call: TRBD2
cdr3_aa: CASRGGLREQYF
cdr3_nt: TGTGCCAGCAGGGGGGGACTAAGGGAGCAGTACTTC

clone_size: -
v_call: TRBV28
j_call: TRBJ1-2
d_call: -
cdr3_aa: CASSRVNRDYGYTF
cdr3_nt: TGTGCCAGCAGCCGCGTGAACAGGGATTATGGCTACACCTTC

clone_size: -
v_call: TRBV19
j_call: TRBJ1-5
d_call: TRBD1
cdr3_aa: CASSIVETGNQPQHF
cdr3_nt: TGTGCCAGTAGTATAGTAGAGACAGGGAATCAGCCCCAGCATTTT

clone_size: -
v_call: TRBV2
j_call: TRBJ2-7
d_call: -
cdr3_aa: CASSESRLNEQYF
cdr3_nt: TGTGCCAGCAGTGAAAGTCGACTAAACGAGCAGTACTTC

clone_size: -
v_call: TRBV5-1
j_call: TRBJ2-1
d_call: -
cdr3_aa: CASSLGGTVVGGEQFF
cdr3_nt: TGCGCCAGCAGCTTGGGAGGGACTGTAGTCGGTGGAGAGCAGTTCTTC

clone_size: -
v_call: TRBV6-1
j_call: TRBJ2-3
d_call: TRBD2
cdr3_aa: CASSISGATDTQYF
cdr3_nt: TGTGCCAGCAGTATAAGCGGGGCCACAGATACGCAGTATTTT

clone_size: -
v_call: TRBV11-3
j_call: TRBJ2-2
d_call: TRBD1
cdr3_aa: CASSLGQGPGELFF
cdr3_nt: TGTGCCAGCAGCTTAGGACAGGGTCCGGGGGAGCTGTTTTTT

clone_size: -
v_call: TRBV2
j_call: TRBJ2-7
d_call: -
cdr3_aa: CASMQLTGQQYF
cdr3_nt: TGTGCCAGCATGCAATTAACAGGCCAGCAGTACTTC

clone_size: -
v_call: TRBV28
j_call: TRBJ2-6
d_call: -
cdr3_aa: CATMSGFETGANVLTF
cdr3_nt: TGTGCCACGATGTCAGGGTTTGAAACAGGGGCCAACGTCCTGACTTTC

clone_size: -
v_call: TRBV7-9
j_call: TRBJ2-2
d_call: -
cdr3_aa: CASSSIGGHTGELFF
cdr3_nt: TGTGCCAGCAGCTCAATCGGAGGTCACACCGGGGAGCTGTTTTTT

clone_size: -
v_call: TRBV29-1
j_call: TRBJ2-7
d_call: TRBD1
cdr3_aa: CSVGDRAMMADYEQYF
cdr3_nt: TGCAGCGTTGGGGACAGGGCGATGATGGCCGACTACGAGCAGTACTTC

clone_size: -
v_call: TRBV25-1
j_call: TRBJ2-1
d_call: TRBD2
cdr3_aa: CASSDLAGVYEQFF
cdr3_nt: TGTGCCAGCAGTGACCTAGCGGGAGTCTATGAGCAGTTCTTC

clone_size: -
v_call: TRBV19
j_call: TRBJ1-2
d_call: -
cdr3_aa: CASSSPGTYYGYTF
cdr3_nt: TGTGCCAGTAGTTCTCCGGGGACTTACTATGGCTACACCTTC

clone_size: once
v_call: TRBV7-3
j_call: TRBJ1-3
d_call: -
cdr3_aa: CASSGSRGNTIYF
cdr3_nt: TGTGCCAGCTCCGGGAGCCGCGGAAACACCATATATTTT

clone_size: -
v_call: TRBV7-9
j_call: TRBJ2-5
d_call: -
cdr3_aa: CASSLDSAQETQYF
cdr3_nt: TGTGCCAGCAGCCTCGACAGTGCTCAAGAGACCCAGTACTTC

clone_size: -
v_call: TRBV4-3
j_call: TRBJ1-3
d_call: -
cdr3_aa: CASSQDNSSGNTIYF
cdr3_nt: TGCGCCAGCAGCCAAGACAACAGCTCTGGAAACACCATATATTTT

clone_size: -
v_call: TRBV27
j_call: TRBJ2-7
d_call: TRBD1
cdr3_aa: CASITGDHEQYF
cdr3_nt: TGTGCCAGCATCACAGGGGACCACGAGCAGTACTTC

clone_size: few
v_call: TRBV7-9
j_call: TRBJ1-4
d_call: -
cdr3_aa: CASSFGQLNQKLFF
cdr3_nt: TGTGCCAGCAGCTTTGGACAGCTGAATCAAAAACTGTTTTTT

clone_size: -
v_call: TRBV7-8
j_call: TRBJ2-1
d_call: -
cdr3_aa: CASSLMAGYNEQFF
cdr3_nt: TGTGCCAGCAGCCTGATGGCGGGCTACAATGAGCAGTTCTTC

clone_size: -
v_call: TRBV4-1
j_call: TRBJ2-2
d_call: TRBD1
cdr3_aa: CASSIPGGRTGELFF
cdr3_nt: TGCGCCAGCAGCATCCCAGGGGGCCGCACCGGGGAGCTGTTTTTT

clone_size: -
v_call: TRBV4-1
j_call: TRBJ1-1
d_call: TRBD1
cdr3_aa: CASSRDRASLNTEAFF
cdr3_nt: TGCGCCAGCAGCCGAGACAGGGCGTCCCTGAACACTGAAGCTTTCTTT

clone_size: -
v_call: TRBV28
j_call: TRBJ2-7
d_call: -
cdr3_aa: CASSFIRDSSYEQYF
cdr3_nt: TGTGCCAGCAGTTTTATCCGGGATAGCTCCTACGAGCAGTACTTC

clone_size: -
v_call: TRBV19
j_call: TRBJ1-3
d_call: -
cdr3_aa: CASSIAAGFSGNTIYF
cdr3_nt: TGTGCCAGTAGTATTGCAGCGGGATTCTCTGGAAACACCATATATTTT

clone_size: -
v_call: TRBV11-2
j_call: TRBJ2-1
d_call: TRBD2
cdr3_aa: CASSSSLAGATAEQFF
cdr3_nt: TGTGCCAGCAGCTCCTCCCTAGCGGGAGCCACCGCTGAGCAGTTCTTC

clone_size: -
v_call: TRBV19
j_call: TRBJ2-3
d_call: -
cdr3_aa: CASMGLSDTQYF
cdr3_nt: TGTGCCAGCATGGGACTTTCAGATACGCAGTATTTT

clone_size: -
v_call: TRBV11-3
j_call: TRBJ2-1
d_call: TRBD2
cdr3_aa: CASSLAGGTYNEQFF
cdr3_nt: TGTGCCAGCAGCTTAGCGGGAGGGACCTACAATGAGCAGTTCTTC

clone_size: -
v_call: TRBV7-8
j_call: TRBJ2-4
d_call: TRBD2
cdr3_aa: CASSFPGDAGRGIQYF
cdr3_nt: TGTGCCAGCAGCTTCCCGGGGGACGCCGGGAGGGGCATTCAGTACTTC

clone_size: -
v_call: TRBV30
j_call: TRBJ1-5
d_call: -
cdr3_aa: CAWGPDQPQHF
cdr3_nt: TGTGCCTGGGGCCCAGATCAGCCCCAGCATTTT

clone_size: -
v_call: TRBV7-2
j_call: TRBJ2-4
d_call: TRBD2
cdr3_aa: CASSIHAIGGTKNIQYF
cdr3_nt: TGTGCCAGCAGCATACACGCAATCGGGGGGACCAAAAACATTCAGTACTTC

clone_size: -
v_call: TRBV7-2
j_call: TRBJ2-7
d_call: -
cdr3_aa: CATTKAGSYEQYF
cdr3_nt: TGTGCCACTACTAAAGCGGGCTCCTACGAGCAGTACTTC

clone_size: -
v_call: TRBV28
j_call: TRBJ2-1
d_call: TRBD2
cdr3_aa: CASSFAGGPRNEQFF
cdr3_nt: TGTGCCAGCAGTTTTGCGGGAGGGCCTAGAAATGAGCAGTTCTTC

clone_size: once
v_call: TRBV12-5
j_call: TRBJ2-5
d_call: -
cdr3_aa: CASGLPRLETQYF
cdr3_nt: TGTGCTAGTGGCCTTCCCCGACTGGAGACCCAGTACTTC

clone_size: -
v_call: TRBV15
j_call: TRBJ2-7
d_call: -
cdr3_aa: CATSRVSGNEQYF
cdr3_nt: TGTGCCACCAGCAGAGTATCGGGTAACGAGCAGTACTTC

clone_size: few
v_call: TRBV7-9
j_call: TRBJ2-2
d_call: -
cdr3_aa: CASSKLEVSGGELFF
cdr3_nt: TGTGCCAGCAGCAAGCTAGAGGTTTCGGGCGGGGAGCTGTTTTTT